The source of this T cell receptor beta chain is a study of shared clonotypes between healthy human individuals. About the research overall: A couple of female and a few male donors aged 18 to 49 were enrolled.

J lost 0 bases, V lost 4 bases, and 6 bases had no gene match. This CDR3 is built from 16 residues. Per the germline V gene, CDR1 is SNHLY and CDR2 is FYNNEI. Selected positively for CCR7 and CD45RO-negative, naive CD8 cells excluded terminally differentiated effector memory CD45RA+ cells. Method: immunoSEQ multiplex PCR; TCRdb's copy keeps in-frame clones and lacks some. Here the sample spans approximately 1.9 million clones, about 93% being singletons. Comments on this clone: Its antigen remains unidentified.

Regarding the study as a whole: The low donor count limited represented genetic and exposure-history diversity.

Specimen: naive CD8+ T cells from PBMCs. This sequence originates from a man younger than 35 in good health. Some clones in this sample may be carry-over from other donors' samples. The rearrangement uses TRBV2 and TRBJ1-3, with 7 bases matching TRBD1. CDR3 sequence: CASSAGQFISGNTIYF. Written as DNA, the CDR3 is TGTGCCAGCAGTGCGGGACAGTTCATCTCTGGAAACACCATATATTTT.